These 2 T cell receptor beta chains were sequenced from one sample in a study of T cell repertoires in cytomegalovirus infection. MiXCR, run by TCRdb on the reads, gives a single entry per CDR3 protein. The data contain hundreds of thousands of distinct CDR3 sequences, roughly 17% of them singletons. Source material: PBMCs. The receptors here all came from a human donor in good health (CMV status not recorded). Some clones in this sample may be carry-over from other donors' samples.

The chain combines TRBV2 with TRBJ1-4; D not certain. Trimming stripped 11 bases from V and 0 bases from J, with 16 bases between. Germline lookup yields CDR1 SNHLY and CDR2 FYNNEI. The CDR3 spans 15 residues. CDR3 in DNA: TGTGCCGGCAAGCCGGGAGACGCAACTAATGAAAAACTGTTTTTT. Its translation is CAGKPGDATNEKLFF. Full variable domain (remainder filled in from reference TRBV2 and TRBJ1-4): EPEVTQTPSHQVTQMGQEVILRCVPISNHLYFYWYRQILGQKVEFLVSFYNNEISEKSEIFDDQFSVERPDGSNFTLKIRSTKLEDSAMYFCAGKPGDATNEKLFFGSGTQLSVL.

This clonotype appeared many times. The V and J genes are TRBV7-2 and TRBJ2-5, with D possibly matching TRBD2 (6 bases). The CDR3 runs to 16 residues. Deletions cut 3 bases from V and 1 base from J, with 15 bases between. Looked up from germline, CDR1 is SGHTA and CDR2 is FQGNSA. The DNA of the CDR3 is TGTGCCAGCAGCTTTCAACTCTTAGCGGCCCAAGAGACCCAGTACTTC. It codes for CASSFQLLAAQETQYF.